This TCR beta chain was captured by sequencing in a study of blood T cell repertoires in COVID-19. Study-wide context: Spain, Italy and the United States supplied samples that represented acute and convalescent COVID-19. Sources were T cells, B-cell-depleted T cells, or PBMCs; the material itself was cDNA or gDNA.

Participants were aged about 18 to 95 years, lived in 20 to 30 US areas, and enrolled virtually. The authors' processing: Estimation of nucleated cell counts was performed using reference gene primer amplification. The repertoire was sequenced with immunoSEQ multiplex PCR; TCRdb's copy has only in-frame clones and lacks some. That table furnishes V, J and clone size, whereas the DNA furnished D and trimming. This table has fewer than 350,000 clones, around 93% appearing once. V was shortened by 0 bases and J by 0 bases, with 8 bases between the two germline ends. There are 15 residues in the CDR3. From germline, CDR1 is LGHNA and CDR2 YSLEER.

Sequenced input: PBMCs or T cells enriched from blood (not recorded which). The TCR originated in a man in his forties who had been exposed to COVID-19. The rearrangement uses TRBV4-3 and TRBJ1-1; no definite D call. CDR3 DNA: TGCGCCAGCAGCCAAGAGTTGCGGATGAACACTGAAGCTTTCTTT. Translated: CASSQELRMNTEAFF.